These 10 T cell receptor beta chains were all obtained from the same sample, sequenced in a study of graft-versus-host responses after intestinal transplantation. No cognate antigen is known for these TCRs. Sequencing was performed with immunoSEQ multiplex PCR; in TCRdb, only in-frame clones are kept and a portion is missing. Altogether about 50,000 clones are present, 92% being singletons, with the ten largest covering more than 2%. Sequencing was performed on unstimulated CD4+ T cells sorted from spleen or lymph node cells, taken before transplant. These receptors were obtained from a human donor who was the organ donor for an intestinal transplant.

The genes are TRBV20-1 and TRBJ2-7, with D possibly matching TRBD1 (6 bases). Germline values: CDR1 DFQATT, CDR2 SNEGSKA (reference sequence). V was pared by 5 bases and J by 5 bases, with 10 bases between. This CDR3 is 11 amino acids long. The CDR3 is CSALHRDEQYF. The CDR3 DNA reads TGCAGTGCTCTGCACAGGGACGAGCAGTACTTC.

CDR3 protein: CASSVGGRGGTQYF. CDR3 DNA: TGTGCCAGCAGCGTTGGCGGGAGGGGAGGGACCCAGTACTTC. The rearrangement uses TRBV9 and TRBJ2-5; 9 bases align to TRBD2. With 2 bases clipped from V and 7 bases from J, the junction kept 6 bases outside the gene matches. The CDR3 has 14 residues. Germline CDR1 SGDLS, CDR2 YYNGEE.

The chain uses TRBV19 and TRBJ1-1; D remains unclear. Trimming took off 6 bases at V and 1 base at J, with 15 bases between the two ends. The germline V gene has CDR1 LNHDA and CDR2 SQIVND (reference sequence). This CDR3 contains 15 residues. The CDR3: CASSFVELSNTEAFF. As DNA, the CDR3 is TGTGCCAGTAGCTTTGTGGAACTTTCGAACACTGAAGCTTTCTTT.

The chain links TRBV9 to TRBJ2-1; D might be TRBD1 or TRBD2, each matching 5 bases. Germline V gene data show CDR1 as SGDLS and CDR2 as YYNGEE. V was shortened by 8 bases and J by 4 bases, with 22 bases between the two germline ends. The CDR3 spans 16 residues. The CDR3 DNA reads as TGTGCCAGTACCCTACGCCCGGGACCAACGTACAATGAGCAGTTCTTC. Translating gives CASTLRPGPTYNEQFF.

The CDR3 nucleotides read TGCGCCAGCAGCCCCGGGACTAGCGGGAAGTTCTACGAGCAGTACTTC. Translation gives CASSPGTSGKFYEQYF. The chain joins TRBV5-1 to TRBJ2-7, with 13 bases fitting TRBD2. This CDR3 comprises 16 residues. Germline CDR1 reads SGHRS; CDR2 reads YFSETQ. The V and J ends lost 4 bases and 3 bases, in that order; junction bases with no gene match: 7.

This chain connects TRBV6-5 to TRBJ1-5, with a possible D match to TRBD1 (6 bases). Trimming removed 9 bases at V and 2 bases at J, with 14 bases between. This CDR3 contains 14 residues. The germline gives CDR1 MNHEY, CDR2 SVGAGI. As DNA, the CDR3 is TGTGCCAGTCAACAGGGTATCCGCAATCAGCCCCAGCATTTT. Translation: CASQQGIRNQPQHF.

Of note for this clone: Other DNA sequences from this sample encode an identical CDR3 as well. V and J are TRBV5-4 and TRBJ2-7; 13 bases line up with TRBD2. From germline, CDR1 is SGHNT and CDR2 YYREEE (reference sequence). The junction had 7 bases not matched to a gene; V was cut back by 5 bases and J by 2 bases. CDR3 length: 16 residues. CDR3 loop: CASSLPGLAGPYEQYF. CDR3 DNA sequence: TGTGCCAGCAGTTTACCGGGACTAGCGGGACCCTACGAGCAGTACTTC.

The chain couples TRBV9 to TRBJ2-3; 7 bases match TRBD2. This CDR3 comprises 17 residues. With 0 bases clipped from V and 4 bases from J, the junction kept 11 bases outside the gene matches. The germline V gene encodes CDR1 SGDLS and CDR2 YYNGEE. The CDR3 here is CASSVGPGGRSPDTQYF. CDR3 DNA sequence: TGTGCCAGCAGCGTAGGTCCCGGCGGGAGATCCCCAGATACGCAGTATTTT.

V gene TRBV28 combines with J gene TRBJ2-3; possible D gene TRBD2, 5 bases. CDR1 and CDR2 (germline): MDHEN, SYDVKM. Trimming pared 6 bases from V and 2 bases from J, leaving 9 bases between. The CDR3 consists of 13 residues. CDR3 DNA sequence: TGTGCCAGCAGCCCGGACTCCACAGATACGCAGTATTTT. It is translated as CASSPDSTDTQYF.

The V gene is TRBV10-3, the J gene TRBJ2-1, with TRBD1 matching 8 bases. The V gene's germline CDR1 is ENHRY and CDR2 SYGVKD. This CDR3 has 14 amino acids. The V segment lost 7 bases and the J segment 3 bases; nucleotides outside the gene matches: 5. CDR3 region: CAITPDRDYNEQFF. The CDR3 DNA reads TGTGCCATCACCCCGGACAGGGACTACAATGAGCAGTTCTTC.